Described below is a single T cell receptor beta chain sequence and its context. The antigen is undetermined. The sample belongs to a study of blood T cells in healthy people across ages. Study-level findings and limits: Significant beta diversity loss was already apparent by age around 40, declining roughly linearly. A strong correlation was seen between TCR beta diversity and naive T cell percentage. Long-lived donors carried more naive CD4+ cells and greater diversity than aged donors.

Alongside a J-beta primer mix, a sample-barcoded 5' primer served in a second PCR lasting 7 to 11 cycles. Each CDR3 protein is one row after TCRdb ran MiXCR on the 5' RACE reads. The sample holds about 640,000 distinct CDR3 sequences, 58% seen once. Per the germline V gene, CDR1 is MGHDK and CDR2 is SYGVNS. V dropped 5 bases and J dropped 7; count of bases not matched to a gene: 7. The CDR3 totals 15 residues. The sequenced sample was blood. The rearrangement uses TRBV25-1 and TRBJ1-3, with TRBD1 identical over 11 bases. The sequence came from a man aged 60-69 years in good health. CDR3 nucleotides: TGTGCCAGCAGTACCCAAGGGACAGGGGGGAACACCATATATTTT. Protein: CASSTQGTGGNTIYF.